One sample yielded the 18 T cell receptor beta chains listed below, sequenced in a study of blood T cell repertoires in COVID-19. Method: immunoSEQ multiplex PCR; TCRdb's copy keeps in-frame clones and lacks some. The data show 200,000 to 250,000 clones, 80% to 85% seen once. Sequencing input: peripheral blood. These receptors all come from a woman over 75 with active or convalescent COVID-19.

This chain joins TRBV6-5 and TRBJ1-1; D gene uncertain. The germline V gene has CDR1 MNHEY and CDR2 SVGAGI. The germline V and J ends were trimmed by 7 bases and 7 bases, with 16 bases remaining between them. This CDR3 contains 13 residues. CDR3 in amino acids: CASTFRIGGEAFF. CDR3 bases: TGTGCCAGCACGTTTCGCATAGGAGGTGAAGCTTTCTTT.

The table lists this clone with a few counts. V is TRBV3-1 (or the pseudogene TRBV3-2) and J is TRBJ2-1, with 7 bases identical to TRBD2. V was clipped by 3 bases and J by 5 bases; unmatched bases: 7. This CDR3 has 15 residues. Germline-derived CDR1 and CDR2 are LGHDT and YNNKEL (reference sequence). As DNA, the CDR3 is TGTGCCAGCAGCCAGCAGCGGGGCTACAACAATGAGCAGTTCTTC. Translated: CASSQQRGYNNEQFF.

The CDR3, as DNA: TGTGCCAGCAGCCCACAGGGGAACACTGAAGCTTTCTTT. Its protein product is CASSPQGNTEAFF. The chain carries TRBV16 and TRBJ1-1, with a possible D match to TRBD1 (6 bases). This CDR3 has 13 residues. Trimming took off 4 bases at V and 1 base at J, with 7 bases between the two ends. The germline V gene encodes CDR1 KGHSY and CDR2 FQNENV.

This sequence joins TRBV5-6 and TRBJ2-5; 8 bases agree with TRBD1. CDR3 length equals 14 residues. CDR1 is SGHDT, CDR2 YYEEEE, per germline. The J segment lost 2 bases and the V segment lost 4 bases, leaving 4 bases of the junction unmatched. The CDR3 DNA is TGTGCCAGCAGCGCTGGACAGGGACAAGAGACCCAGTACTTC. Its protein product is CASSAGQGQETQYF.

The gene calls are TRBV4-3 and TRBJ1-3; TRBD1 might be the D (5 bases). Between the trimmed V and J ends, which lost 0 bases and 4 bases, there was a span of 10 bases. The CDR3 has 15 residues. Germline CDR1 reads LGHNA; CDR2 reads YSLEER. This chain's CDR3 is CASSQDRAGGNTIYF. The CDR3 DNA sequence: TGCGCCAGCAGCCAAGACAGGGCCGGGGGAAACACCATATATTTT.

This sequence joins TRBV10-3 and TRBJ1-3, with D possibly matching TRBD1 (5 bases). Trimming left V 8 bases short and J 3 bases short, with 8 bases between. From germline, CDR1 is ENHRY and CDR2 SYGVKD. CDR3 length: 12 amino acids. The CDR3 region has the DNA TGTGCCATCGGGGGGGATGGAAACACCATATATTTT. This gives the protein CAIGGDGNTIYF.

V and J are TRBV28 and TRBJ1-5, with a weak D call TRBD1 (6 bases). The CDR3 totals 15 residues. In germline, CDR1 is MDHEN, CDR2 SYDVKM. Trimming shortened V by 6 bases and J by 2 bases, and 14 bases separated the two germline ends. The CDR3: CASSLGGVRNQPQHF. DNA for the CDR3: TGTGCCAGCAGCCTAGGGGGGGTCCGCAATCAGCCCCAGCATTTT.

The gene calls are TRBV28 and TRBJ1-1; tentatively, D is TRBD1 (5 bases). The V end was cut by 4 bases, the J end by 3 bases, with 18 bases between. This CDR3 is 16 amino acids long. Germline V gives CDR1 MDHEN, CDR2 SYDVKM. The CDR3 DNA follows: TGTGCCAGCAGTTCGGGGGGAAGGGTAACAGACACTGAAGCTTTCTTT. Translation: CASSSGGRVTDTEAFF.

The chain recombines TRBV4-3 with TRBJ1-1; unclear D gene. The CDR3 covers 15 residues. Trimming removed 1 base at V and 0 bases at J, with 9 bases between. Germline V CDR1 and CDR2: LGHNA, YSLEER. The CDR3: CASSQGLLLNTEAFF. CDR3 coding DNA: TGCGCCAGCAGCCAAGGGTTACTATTGAACACTGAAGCTTTCTTT.

The CDR3 loop is CASSWVGGANTGELFF. CDR3 nucleotides: TGTGCCAGCAGCTGGGTGGGAGGAGCGAACACCGGGGAGCTGTTTTTT. This sequence joins TRBV6-6 and TRBJ2-2; tentative D call: TRBD2 (6 bases). The length of the CDR3 is 16 residues. Trimming cost V 6 bases and J 0 bases, with 14 bases left between them. CDR1 is MNHNY, CDR2 SVGAGI, per germline (reference sequence).

In this sample, this clone turned up once. The gene calls are TRBV5-1 and TRBJ2-5, with TRBD1 matching 7 bases. Germline loops: CDR1 SGHRS, CDR2 YFSETQ. V gave up 1 base and J gave up 3 bases; unmatched junction bases: 3. The CDR3 extends over 14 amino acids. For the CDR3, the DNA is TGCGCCAGCAGCTTGTTCGGGACAGAAGAGACCCAGTACTTC. The encoded protein is CASSLFGTEETQYF. The variable domain in full, completed from reference TRBV5-1 and TRBJ2-5, reads KAGVTQTPRYLIKTRGQQVTLSCSPISGHRSVSWYQQTPGQGLQFLFEYFSETQRNKGNFPGRFSGRQFSNSRSEMNVSTLELGDSALYLCASSLFGTEETQYFGPGTRLLVL.

The V call is TRBV7-8, the J call TRBJ2-2; 8 nucleotides agree with TRBD1. Germline V gene sequence: CDR1 SGHVS, CDR2 FQNEAQ. V gave up 6 bases and J gave up 6 bases; unmatched junction bases: 6. The CDR3 is 14 residues long. CDR3 loop: CASRSTGASGELFF. As DNA, the CDR3 is TGTGCCAGCAGATCGACAGGGGCTTCCGGGGAGCTGTTTTTT.

V usage is TRBV5-1 and J usage is TRBJ1-6; maybe TRBD1 (5 bases). The CDR3 totals 16 residues. In germline, CDR1 is SGHRS, CDR2 YFSETQ. The V gene lost 0 bases and the J gene lost 6 bases, with 13 bases spanning the gap. The CDR3 region has the DNA TGCGCCAGCAGCTTGGCAACCGGGGGAATTAATTCACCCCTCCACTTT. Translating it yields CASSLATGGINSPLHF.

The chain employs TRBV11-3 and TRBJ1-2; D not resolved. Germline V gene data show CDR1 as SGHNT and CDR2 as YENEEA. The CDR3 length is 13 residues. The V end lost 6 bases, the J end lost 10 bases, and 18 bases lay between the germline ends. CDR3 DNA: TGTGCCAGCAGTTCGACACCTCTATCGGCCTACACCTTC. The encoded protein is CASSSTPLSAYTF.

The CDR3 loop is CASSLPAGNTEAFF. The CDR3 DNA is TGTGCCAGCAGTTTGCCCGCAGGGAACACTGAAGCTTTCTTT. The chain uses TRBV6-5 and TRBJ1-1; D is uncertain. V lost 4 bases, J lost 1 base, and 10 bases lay in between. The CDR3 is made up of 14 amino acids. In germline, CDR1 is MNHEY, CDR2 SVGAGI.

This chain connects TRBV18 to TRBJ2-3, with TRBD1 matching over 9 bases. Germline loops: CDR1 KGHSH, CDR2 LQKENI. CDR3 length: 15 residues. V gave up 3 bases and J gave up 3 bases; unmatched junction bases: 4. This chain's CDR3 is CASSPGTGTTDTQYF. In DNA form, the CDR3 reads TGTGCCAGCTCACCGGGGACAGGGACTACAGATACGCAGTATTTT. Full variable domain (outside the CDR3, taken from reference TRBV18 and TRBJ2-3): NAGVMQNPRHLVRRRGQEARLRCSPMKGHSHVYWYRQLPEEGLKFMVYLQKENIIDESGMPKERFSAEFPKEGPSILRIQQVVRGDSAAYFCASSPGTGTTDTQYFGPGTRLTVL.

This clone was counted a few times. The rearrangement joins TRBV7-2 to TRBJ1-5, with a weak D call TRBD1 (5 bases). CDR3 length equals 15 residues. V lost 2 bases and J 4 bases, leaving 12 bases between the germline ends. CDR1 is SGHTA, CDR2 FQGNSA, per germline. The CDR3 sequence: CASSLQRTTNQPQHF. In DNA, the CDR3 is TGTGCCAGCAGCTTACAAAGGACAACGAATCAGCCCCAGCATTTT.

V gene TRBV6-5 combines with J gene TRBJ1-1; 9 nucleotides match TRBD1. V lost 6 bases and J lost 5; bases outside the gene matches: 10. Germline CDR1 MNHEY, CDR2 SVGAGI. CDR3 length: 15 amino acids. The CDR3 protein is CASSHITGGMTEAFF. The CDR3 DNA sequence: TGTGCCAGCAGCCACATCACAGGGGGCATGACTGAAGCTTTCTTT.